The entry that follows covers one TCR beta chain sequence. Its antigen remains unknown. The data derive from a study of OX40 agonist ivuxolimab in advanced cancers. On the study more broadly: Every 2 weeks, patients got intravenous ivuxolimab at one of six dose levels (0.01-10 mg/kg).

Profiled with immunoSEQ multiplex PCR; TCRdb holds only in-frame clones, not every one. The sample has 69,000 or so clones, roughly four fifths seen once. Germline CDR1 MNHNS, CDR2 SASEGT. This CDR3 contains 12 residues. The V end was cut by 5 bases, the J end by 3 bases, with 7 bases between. General study points: Low normalized clonal expansion also occurred in some nonresponding patients.

The material sequenced was CD4+ or CD8+ T cells sorted from blood, taken in a trial of the OX40 agonist ivuxolimab. The receptor was isolated from an adult with an advanced solid tumor such as melanoma, head and neck, liver or kidney cancer. The rearrangement links TRBV6-1 to TRBJ1-2; D gene ambiguous. CDR3 DNA sequence: TGTGCCAGCAGTCTAGGGCACTATGGCTACACCTTC. Its translation: CASSLGHYGYTF.